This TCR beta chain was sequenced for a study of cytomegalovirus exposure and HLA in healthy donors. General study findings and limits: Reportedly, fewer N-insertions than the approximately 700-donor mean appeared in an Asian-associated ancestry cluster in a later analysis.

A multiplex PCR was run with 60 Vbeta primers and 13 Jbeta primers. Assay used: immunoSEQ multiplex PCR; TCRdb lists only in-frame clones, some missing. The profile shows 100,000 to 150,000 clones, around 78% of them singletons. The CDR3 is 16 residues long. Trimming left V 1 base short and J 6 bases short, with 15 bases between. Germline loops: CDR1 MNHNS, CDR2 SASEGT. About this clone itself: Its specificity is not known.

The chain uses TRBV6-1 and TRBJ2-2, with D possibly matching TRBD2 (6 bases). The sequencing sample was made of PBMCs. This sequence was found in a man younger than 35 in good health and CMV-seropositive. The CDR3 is CASSEVSGVLSGELFF. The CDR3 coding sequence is TGTGCCAGCAGTGAAGTATCGGGGGTGCTATCCGGGGAGCTGTTTTTT.